This T cell receptor beta chain was sequenced for a study of T cell repertoires in cytomegalovirus infection. Study at large: CMV infection plus the matching HLA type was flagged by public TCR beta signatures. Study-wide findings and caveats: In two of eight donors, the top clonotype was HLA-C-restricted CMV-specific.

One entry per CDR3 protein results from TCRdb running MiXCR on the reads. This table holds approximately 500,000 distinct CDR3 sequences, 16% found once. The CDR3 has 17 residues. Germline loops: CDR1 MDHEN, CDR2 SYDVKM. V shed 2 bases and J 4 bases; nucleotides not matched to a gene: 10. To note about this clonotype: Antigen specificity is unknown.

The gene calls are TRBV28 and TRBJ2-1, with 8 bases identical to TRBD2. The clonotype comes from a human donor in good health (CMV status not recorded). Some clones in this sample may be carry-over from other donors' samples. Sequencing was performed on CD8+ T cells from PBMCs. This CDR3 is CASSLDPGGRLYNEQFF. DNA for the CDR3: TGTGCCAGCAGTTTAGACCCCGGCGGGAGGTTATACAATGAGCAGTTCTTC.